This T cell receptor beta chain was profiled in a study of cytomegalovirus exposure and HLA in healthy donors. The PCR used 60 Vbeta and 13 Jbeta primers. Original handling: Around 12 million of some 80 million unique TCR beta chains were shared, per a later count. The method was immunoSEQ multiplex PCR; TCRdb's version includes in-frame clones alone and lacks a portion of them. Clone size and V and J calls were adopted from that table, with D and trimming inferred from the DNA. The table has under 150,000 clones, 80% to 90% seen once; the top ten hold around 11%. The sample comprised PBMCs. The sequence was obtained from a male donor in good health and CMV-seropositive.

The CDR3 loop reads CASSQDRVASYTDTQYF. CDR3 bases: TGTGCCAGCAGCCAAGATCGGGTAGCAAGCTACACAGATACGCAGTATTTT. The V and J genes are TRBV4-2 and TRBJ2-3; D is undetermined. The CDR3 length is 17 residues. The germline CDR1 and CDR2 sequences are LGHNA and YNFKEQ. Trimming took off 0 bases at V and 2 bases at J, with 15 bases between the two ends.